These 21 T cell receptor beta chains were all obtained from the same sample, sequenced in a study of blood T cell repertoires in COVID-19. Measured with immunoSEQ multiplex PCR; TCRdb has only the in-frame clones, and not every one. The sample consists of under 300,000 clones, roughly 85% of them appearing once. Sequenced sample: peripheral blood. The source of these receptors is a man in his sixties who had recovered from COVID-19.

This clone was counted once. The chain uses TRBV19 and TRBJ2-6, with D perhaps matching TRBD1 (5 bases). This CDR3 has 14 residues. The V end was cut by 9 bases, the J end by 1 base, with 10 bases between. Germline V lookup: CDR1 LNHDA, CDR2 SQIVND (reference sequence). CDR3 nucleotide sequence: TGTGCCAGCCAAAAGGGGTCTGGGGCCAACGTCCTGACTTTC. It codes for CASQKGSGANVLTF.

The CDR3 bases are TGCGCCAGCAGCGCTACCGGGACAGGGTCCTACGAGCAGTACTTC. This sequence encodes CASSATGTGSYEQYF. V gene TRBV5-1 combines with J gene TRBJ2-7; the match to TRBD1 covers 9 bases. Trimming took 4 bases from V and 1 from J; bases not matched to a gene: 6. This CDR3 is built from 15 residues. Germline values: CDR1 SGHRS, CDR2 YFSETQ.

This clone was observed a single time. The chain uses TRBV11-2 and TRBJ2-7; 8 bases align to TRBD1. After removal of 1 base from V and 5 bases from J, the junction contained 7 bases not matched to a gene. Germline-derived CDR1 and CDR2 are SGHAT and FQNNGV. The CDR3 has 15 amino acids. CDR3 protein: CASSLVSGGLNEQYF. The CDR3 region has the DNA TGTGCCAGCAGCTTAGTATCAGGGGGCCTTAACGAGCAGTACTTC.

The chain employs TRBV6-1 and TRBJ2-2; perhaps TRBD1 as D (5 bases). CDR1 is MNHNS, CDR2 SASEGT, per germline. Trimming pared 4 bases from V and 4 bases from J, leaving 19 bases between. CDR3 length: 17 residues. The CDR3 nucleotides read TGTGCCAGCAGTGGCTTTAGAGGACAATCGGGCACCGGGGAGCTGTTTTTT. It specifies CASSGFRGQSGTGELFF.

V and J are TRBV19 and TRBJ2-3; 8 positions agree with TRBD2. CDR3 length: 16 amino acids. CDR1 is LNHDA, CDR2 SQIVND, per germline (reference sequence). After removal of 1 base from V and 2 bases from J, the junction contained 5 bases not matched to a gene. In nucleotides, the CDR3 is TGTGCCAGTAGTATAGGGGGGACTAGATACACAGATACGCAGTATTTT. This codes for CASSIGGTRYTDTQYF.

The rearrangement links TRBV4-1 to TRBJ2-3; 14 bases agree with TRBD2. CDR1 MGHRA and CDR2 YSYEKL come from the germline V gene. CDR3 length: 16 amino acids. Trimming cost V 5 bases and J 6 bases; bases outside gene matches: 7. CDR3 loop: CASSASGLAGVDTQYF. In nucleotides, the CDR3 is TGCGCCAGCAGCGCTTCGGGACTAGCGGGAGTTGATACGCAGTATTTT.

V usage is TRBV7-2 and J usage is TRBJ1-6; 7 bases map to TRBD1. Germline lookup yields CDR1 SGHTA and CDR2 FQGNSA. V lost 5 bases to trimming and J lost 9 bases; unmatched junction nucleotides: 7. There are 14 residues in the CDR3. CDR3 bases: TGTGCCAGCAGCCTCGGACAGGTTCCTTCACCCCTCCACTTT. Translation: CASSLGQVPSPLHF.

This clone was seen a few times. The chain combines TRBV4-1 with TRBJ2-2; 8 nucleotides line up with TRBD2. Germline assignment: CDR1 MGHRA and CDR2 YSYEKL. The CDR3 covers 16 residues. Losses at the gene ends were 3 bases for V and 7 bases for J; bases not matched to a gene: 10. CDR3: CASSQPGTRRGGELFF. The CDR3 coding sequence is TGCGCCAGCAGCCAGCCAGGGACTAGAAGAGGCGGGGAGCTGTTTTTT.

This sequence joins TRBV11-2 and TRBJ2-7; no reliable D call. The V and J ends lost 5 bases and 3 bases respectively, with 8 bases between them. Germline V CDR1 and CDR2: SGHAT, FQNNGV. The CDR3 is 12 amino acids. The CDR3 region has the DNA TGTGCCAGCAGCCTACAGAACTACGAGCAGTACTTC. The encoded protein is CASSLQNYEQYF.

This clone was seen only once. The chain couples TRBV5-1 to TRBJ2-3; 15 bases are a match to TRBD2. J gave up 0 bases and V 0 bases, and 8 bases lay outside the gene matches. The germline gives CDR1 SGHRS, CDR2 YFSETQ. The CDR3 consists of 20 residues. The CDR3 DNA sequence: TGCGCCAGCAGCTTGGCCGGGGGACTAGCGGGGGGCCTCAGCACAGATACGCAGTATTTT. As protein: CASSLAGGLAGGLSTDTQYF.

The CDR3 region is CASSLGTDSNQPQHF. The DNA of the CDR3 is TGTGCCAGCAGTTTAGGGACAGATAGCAATCAGCCCCAGCATTTT. The chain has TRBV27 and TRBJ1-5, with 7 nucleotides matching TRBD1. Trimming removed 2 bases from V and 0 bases from J; junction bases left unmatched: 1. This CDR3 spans 15 amino acids. The germline V gene encodes CDR1 MNHEY and CDR2 SMNVEV (reference sequence).

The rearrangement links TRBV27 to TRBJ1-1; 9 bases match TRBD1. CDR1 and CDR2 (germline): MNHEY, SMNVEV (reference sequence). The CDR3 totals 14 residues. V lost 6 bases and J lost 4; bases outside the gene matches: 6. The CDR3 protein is CASSEVTGGTEAFF. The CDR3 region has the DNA TGTGCCAGCAGCGAAGTGACAGGGGGCACTGAAGCTTTCTTT.

CDR3 nucleotide sequence: TGTGCCAGCAGACCTTCAGGGGGAGGTCAGCCCCAGCATTTT. This sequence encodes CASRPSGGGQPQHF. This chain uses TRBV6-5 with TRBJ1-5, with 7 bases fitting TRBD1. CDR3 size: 14 residues. Per the germline V gene, CDR1 is MNHEY and CDR2 is SVGAGI. The V gene end was trimmed by 6 bases and the J gene end by 6 bases; junction bases not matched to a gene: 8.

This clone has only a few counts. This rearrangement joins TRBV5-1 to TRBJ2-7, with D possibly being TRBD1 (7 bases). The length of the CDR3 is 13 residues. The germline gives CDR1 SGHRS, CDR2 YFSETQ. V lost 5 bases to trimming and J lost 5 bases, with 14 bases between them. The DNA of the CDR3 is TGCGCCAGCAGGAGTGGCAGGGGGGACGAGCAGTACTTC. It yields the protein CASRSGRGDEQYF. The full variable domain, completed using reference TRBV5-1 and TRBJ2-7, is KAGVTQTPRYLIKTRGQQVTLSCSPISGHRSVSWYQQTPGQGLQFLFEYFSETQRNKGNFPGRFSGRQFSNSRSEMNVSTLELGDSALYLCASRSGRGDEQYFGPGTRLTVT.

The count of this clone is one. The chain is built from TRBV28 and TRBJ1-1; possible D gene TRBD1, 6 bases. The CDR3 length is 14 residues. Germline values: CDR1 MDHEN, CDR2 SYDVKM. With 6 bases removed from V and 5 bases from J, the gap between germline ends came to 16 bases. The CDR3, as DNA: TGTGCCAGCAGGTCGGGGGGCGCGGGGACTGAAGCTTTCTTT. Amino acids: CASRSGGAGTEAFF.

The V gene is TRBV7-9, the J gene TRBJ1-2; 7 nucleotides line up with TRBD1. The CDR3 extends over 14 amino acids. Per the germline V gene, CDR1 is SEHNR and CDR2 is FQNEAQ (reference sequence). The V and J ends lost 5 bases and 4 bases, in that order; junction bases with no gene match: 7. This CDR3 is CASSPPGGTYGYTF. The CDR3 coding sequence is TGTGCCAGCAGCCCACCAGGGGGGACCTATGGCTACACCTTC.

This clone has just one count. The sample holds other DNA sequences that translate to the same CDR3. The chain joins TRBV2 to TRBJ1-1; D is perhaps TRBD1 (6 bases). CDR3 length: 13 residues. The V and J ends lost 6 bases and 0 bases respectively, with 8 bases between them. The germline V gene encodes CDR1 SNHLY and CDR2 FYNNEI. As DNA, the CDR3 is TGTGCCAGCAGCAGGACAGTGAACACTGAAGCTTTCTTT. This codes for CASSRTVNTEAFF.

The chain's CDR3 is CASSLLFTEAFF. The CDR3 bases are TGTGCCAGCAGCCTACTATTCACTGAAGCTTTCTTT. The chain has TRBV11-3 and TRBJ1-1; no firm D call. The CDR3 has 12 residues. The V gene lost 5 bases and the J gene lost 4 bases, with 8 bases spanning the gap. CDR1 and CDR2 (germline): SGHNT, YENEEA.

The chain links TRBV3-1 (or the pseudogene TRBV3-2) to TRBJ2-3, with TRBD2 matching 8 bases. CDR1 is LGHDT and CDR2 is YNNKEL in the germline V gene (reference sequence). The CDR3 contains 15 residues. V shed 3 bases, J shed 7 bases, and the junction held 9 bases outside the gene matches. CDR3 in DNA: TGTGCCAGCAGCCATATCGCGGGGGGCCACAATACGCAGTATTTT. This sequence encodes CASSHIAGGHNTQYF.

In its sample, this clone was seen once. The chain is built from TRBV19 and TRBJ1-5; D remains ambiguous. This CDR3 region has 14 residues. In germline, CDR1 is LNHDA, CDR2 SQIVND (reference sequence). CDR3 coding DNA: TGTGGCCGGGGTTCGGGTTGGAGCAATCAGCCCCAGCATTTT. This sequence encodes CGRGSGWSNQPQHF.

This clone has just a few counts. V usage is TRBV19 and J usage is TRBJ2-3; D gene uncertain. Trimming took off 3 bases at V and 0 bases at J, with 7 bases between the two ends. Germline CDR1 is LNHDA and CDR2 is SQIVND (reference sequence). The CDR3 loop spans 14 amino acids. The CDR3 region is CASSIRSSTDTQYF. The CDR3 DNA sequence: TGTGCCAGTAGTATCCGGTCTAGCACAGATACGCAGTATTTT.